A single sample gave rise to the 20 T cell receptor beta chains below, sequenced in a study of blood T cell repertoires in COVID-19. The table came from immunoSEQ multiplex PCR; TCRdb's copy has only in-frame clones and leaves some out. The data show approximately 170,000 clones, approximately 79% seen once. Sequencing was carried out using peripheral blood. All receptors derive from a woman over 75 with acute or convalescent COVID-19.

The chain couples TRBV7-2 to TRBJ1-3, with unresolved D. Trimming cost V 5 bases and J 3 bases, with 11 bases left between them. The CDR3 covers 14 residues. Germline assignment: CDR1 SGHTA and CDR2 FQGNSA. In DNA form, the CDR3 reads TGTGCCAGCAGCCCGTGGGGAGGTGGAAACACCATATATTTT. It translates to CASSPWGGGNTIYF.

A few counts support this clone. The chain uses TRBV25-1 and TRBJ1-1, with 7 nucleotides matching TRBD1. CDR3 length equals 13 residues. Germline CDR1 reads MGHDK; CDR2 reads SYGVNS. The trim removed 2 bases at V and 10 bases at J, leaving 7 bases unmatched. The CDR3, as DNA: TGTGCCAGCAGTGAAGAGACAGGGCTAGTAGCTTTCTTT. This translates into CASSEETGLVAFF.

This chain uses TRBV30 with TRBJ2-5; no reliable D call. CDR1 is GTSNPN, CDR2 SVGIG, per germline (reference sequence). V gave up 2 bases and J gave up 5 bases, with 6 bases separating them. The CDR3 is made up of 11 amino acids. The CDR3 here is CAWSLLETQYF. In DNA, the CDR3 is TGTGCCTGGAGTCTGTTGGAGACCCAGTACTTC. The entire variable domain, with the rest obtained from reference TRBV30 and TRBJ2-5, is as follows: SQTIHQWPATLVQPVGSPLSLECTVEGTSNPNLYWYRQAAGRGLQLLFYSVGIGQISSEVPQNLSASRPQDRQFILSSKKLLLSDSGFYLCAWSLLETQYFGPGTRLLVL.

The genes are TRBV7-3 and TRBJ2-2; 7 bases map to TRBD1. V shed 3 bases and J 0 bases; nucleotides not matched to a gene: 1. This CDR3 contains 15 residues. Germline CDR1 and CDR2: SGHTA and FQGTGA. CDR3 amino acids: CASSLGQTNTGELFF. DNA of the CDR3: TGTGCCAGCAGCTTGGGACAGACGAACACCGGGGAGCTGTTTTTT.

The chain is built from TRBV30 and TRBJ2-1, with 8 nucleotides matching TRBD2. CDR3 length: 13 residues. CDR1 is GTSNPN, CDR2 SVGIG, per germline (reference sequence). The J segment lost 9 bases and the V segment lost 0 bases, leaving 4 bases of the junction unmatched. The DNA of the CDR3 is TGTGCCTGGAGTGTCGAGCGGGAGTCTGAGCAGTTCTTC. It encodes CAWSVERESEQFF.

This clone showed up just a few times. The chain links TRBV14 to TRBJ2-1, with TRBD1 matching over 10 bases. J lost 5 bases, V lost 5 bases, and 12 bases had no gene match. Germline assignment: CDR1 SGHDN and CDR2 FVKESK. CDR3 length equals 17 residues. The CDR3 protein is CASSVLPGQGTNNEQFF. CDR3 DNA: TGTGCCAGCAGCGTACTACCGGGACAGGGGACTAACAATGAGCAGTTCTTC.

This rearrangement joins TRBV4-2 to TRBJ2-4; TRBD2 aligns across 7 bases. V lost 4 bases, J lost 7 bases, and 7 bases stayed unmatched. The CDR3 length is 14 residues. Germline-derived CDR1 and CDR2 are LGHNA and YNFKEQ. The CDR3 loop is CASSPRLAGNIQYF. The CDR3, as DNA: TGTGCCAGCAGCCCCCGACTAGCCGGTAACATTCAGTACTTC.

This chain connects TRBV4-2 to TRBJ1-1; D remains ambiguous. Germline lookup yields CDR1 LGHNA and CDR2 YNFKEQ. The V gene lost 0 bases and the J gene lost 7 bases, with 9 bases spanning the gap. The CDR3 runs 13 residues. CDR3 nucleotide sequence: TGTGCCAGCAGCCAAGACCGACGGAGTGAAGCTTTCTTT. This translates into CASSQDRRSEAFF.

The gene calls are TRBV9 and TRBJ2-4; D remains ambiguous. Trimming took 0 bases from V and 6 from J, leaving 19 bases between them. The length of the CDR3 is 17 residues. The V gene's germline CDR1 is SGDLS and CDR2 YYNGEE. CDR3 DNA sequence: TGTGCCAGCAGCGTAGCCTCGACACGAAGCCAAGGAAACATTCAGTACTTC. Its translation is CASSVASTRSQGNIQYF.

The chain links TRBV9 to TRBJ2-7, with 14 positions matching TRBD2. The CDR3 contains 17 residues. J gave up 5 bases and V 0 bases, and 7 bases lay outside the gene matches. The germline gives CDR1 SGDLS, CDR2 YYNGEE. The CDR3 bases are TGTGCCAGCAGCGTAGCCCCAGGGACTAGCGGGAGCCACGAGCAGTACTTC. Protein: CASSVAPGTSGSHEQYF.

This chain uses TRBV6-5 with TRBJ2-1, with no clear D. Per germline, CDR1 MNHEY and CDR2 SVGAGI. V was cut by 6 bases and J by 5 bases, with 8 bases left in between. CDR3 size: 12 residues. This chain's CDR3 is CASRVQDNEQFF. The DNA for the CDR3 is TGTGCCAGCAGGGTACAAGACAATGAGCAGTTCTTC.

The chain employs TRBV28 and TRBJ1-5; D is perhaps TRBD1 (6 bases). CDR1 is MDHEN and CDR2 is SYDVKM in the germline V gene. V dropped 7 bases and J dropped 9 bases, with 19 bases sitting between them. The CDR3 is 14 amino acids. The CDR3 sequence: CASNKAGALGPQHF. The CDR3 DNA reads as TGTGCCAGCAATAAGGCAGGGGCCTTAGGGCCCCAGCATTTT.

The chain combines TRBV30 with TRBJ2-3, with D perhaps TRBD2 (6 bases). V lost 6 bases, J lost 4 bases, and 20 bases lay in between. Germline V gives CDR1 GTSNPN, CDR2 SVGIG (reference sequence). This CDR3 contains 15 residues. This CDR3 is CACLFSGLGADTQYF. The CDR3 nucleotides read TGTGCCTGTCTTTTCAGCGGGCTGGGGGCAGATACGCAGTATTTT.

The rearrangement uses TRBV5-1 and TRBJ2-1, with a possible D match to TRBD2 (6 bases). Germline assignment: CDR1 SGHRS and CDR2 YFSETQ. The CDR3 has 15 amino acids. V lost 2 bases, J lost 0 bases, and 9 bases lay in between. Here the CDR3 reads CASSFGGYSYNEQFF. CDR3 bases: TGCGCCAGCAGCTTTGGAGGGTACTCCTACAATGAGCAGTTCTTC. Using reference TRBV5-1 and TRBJ2-1 for the parts outside the CDR3, the full variable domain is KAGVTQTPRYLIKTRGQQVTLSCSPISGHRSVSWYQQTPGQGLQFLFEYFSETQRNKGNFPGRFSGRQFSNSRSEMNVSTLELGDSALYLCASSFGGYSYNEQFFGPGTRLTVL.

This clone was seen a single time. The CDR3 bases are TGCAGCGTTGTACCAACAGGGATGGAGACCCAGTACTTC. This encodes CSVVPTGMETQYF. The rearrangement links TRBV29-1 to TRBJ2-5; possible D gene TRBD1, 6 bases. V lost 4 bases and J 5 bases, leaving 14 bases between the germline ends. Germline V gene lookup returns CDR1 SQVTM and CDR2 ANQGSEA. The CDR3 runs to 13 residues.

The gene calls are TRBV27 and TRBJ2-7, with TRBD2 as a possible D gene (6 bases). The V and J ends lost 3 bases and 7 bases respectively, with 16 bases between them. The CDR3 length is 14 residues. Per the germline V gene, CDR1 is MNHEY and CDR2 is SMNVEV (reference sequence). This chain's CDR3 is CASSFWGDEAEQYF. CDR3 nucleotide sequence: TGTGCCAGCAGTTTTTGGGGGGACGAGGCGGAGCAGTACTTC.

The sample holds one count of this clone. The chain links TRBV12-1 to TRBJ1-1; the tabulated D call, TRBD1, remains unverified against the DNA. TRBV12-1 is classified as a pseudogene. The CDR3 is 18 residues long. The CDR3 DNA is TGTGCCAGCAGCTTAAGGACAGGGAGGATGCGCAGAAACACTGAAGCTTTCTTT. Amino acids: CASSLRTGRMRRNTEAFF.

CDR3 in amino acids: CASSSSTGSPLHF. In nucleotides, the CDR3 is TGTGCCAGCAGTTCGTCCACAGGATCACCCCTCCACTTT. The chain is built from TRBV12-3 or TRBV12-4 and TRBJ1-6, with D perhaps TRBD1 (5 bases). This CDR3 contains 13 residues. The ends were cut back, 4 bases at V and 10 bases at J, with 11 bases in the middle.

The V and J genes are TRBV19 and TRBJ1-5, with 8 bases matching TRBD1. Trimming removed 6 bases from V and 9 bases from J; junction bases left unmatched: 13. The CDR3 spans 15 residues. Germline loops: CDR1 LNHDA, CDR2 SQIVND (reference sequence). The CDR3, as DNA: TGTGCCAGTAGCACCCAGACAGGGGATTTTAGGCCCCAGCATTTT. It is translated as CASSTQTGDFRPQHF.

The rearrangement joins TRBV5-1 to TRBJ2-3; TRBD2 agrees at 9 bases. Germline V lookup: CDR1 SGHRS, CDR2 YFSETQ. CDR3 length equals 16 residues. Trimming cost V 3 bases and J 7 bases; bases outside gene matches: 12. Written as DNA, the CDR3 is TGCGCCAGCAGCTCCACCCCGGCGGGAGGGCCGAATACGCAGTATTTT. This sequence encodes CASSSTPAGGPNTQYF.